The 29 T cell receptor beta chains presented below share a single source sample, sequenced in a study of T-cell reconstitution after alpha-beta-depleted transplantation in children. Unique molecular identifiers featured in how the TCRbeta library was prepared. TCRdb reprocessed the PCR reads via MiXCR and lists one record per CDR3 protein. The sample holds hundreds of thousands of distinct CDR3 sequences; roughly 16% are singletons and the top ten take approximately 28%. The specimen was PBMCs, mostly from graft donor cells, collected 360 days after TCRalphabeta/CD19-depleted stem cell transplant. These receptors originate from a boy in the first two years of life who had a stem cell transplant for Wiskott-Aldrich syndrome, so the T cells may come from the graft donor.

The J gene is TRBJ2-3, the V gene TRBV4-1; 8 nucleotides align to TRBD1. V shed 0 bases and J 4 bases; nucleotides not matched to a gene: 3. Germline values: CDR1 MGHRA, CDR2 YSYEKL. The CDR3 is 15 residues long. The CDR3 region is CASSQEGTGPDTQYF. The CDR3 coding sequence is TGCGCCAGCAGCCAAGAAGGGACAGGTCCAGATACGCAGTATTTT.

The chain recombines TRBV3-1 with TRBJ2-5, with TRBD1 identical over 8 bases. With 6 bases clipped from V and 7 bases from J, the junction kept 7 bases outside the gene matches. CDR1 and CDR2 (germline): LGHDT, YNNKEL (reference sequence). The CDR3 covers 13 residues. The CDR3 here is CASRDRDGATQYF. CDR3 nucleotide sequence: TGTGCCAGCAGGGACAGGGACGGGGCGACCCAGTACTTC.

This clonotype was seen only a few times. CDR3 coding DNA: TGCGCCAGCAGCTTGGAGACCACTAATTCACCCCTCCACTTT. Its protein product is CASSLETTNSPLHF. The chain is built from TRBV5-1 and TRBJ1-6; no firm D call. Per germline, CDR1 SGHRS and CDR2 YFSETQ. Trimming shortened V by 0 bases and J by 6 bases, and 7 bases separated the two germline ends. The CDR3 covers 14 residues.

In this sample, this clonotype turned up a few times. V and J are TRBV15 and TRBJ2-1; D is perhaps TRBD2 (5 bases). CDR3 size: 15 residues. CDR1 is LNHNV and CDR2 is YYDKDF in the germline V gene (reference sequence). The V and J ends lost 0 bases and 3 bases respectively, with 9 bases between them. The CDR3 region has the DNA TGTGCCACCAGCAGAGAACCGGGGATCTACAATGAGCAGTTCTTC. This translates into CATSREPGIYNEQFF.

The chain uses TRBV20-1 and TRBJ2-4; 7 bases align to TRBD1. Germline V CDR1 and CDR2: DFQATT, SNEGSKA (reference sequence). The V gene end was trimmed by 6 bases and the J gene end by 0 bases; junction bases not matched to a gene: 5. This CDR3 comprises 14 residues. CDR3 DNA: TGCAGTGCACGACAGGGATCAGCCAAAAACATTCAGTACTTC. Encoded protein: CSARQGSAKNIQYF.

This clonotype was observed a few times. This chain links TRBV24-1 with TRBJ2-3; D perhaps matches TRBD1 (5 bases). Trimming left V 4 bases short and J 3 bases short, with 19 bases between. The CDR3 runs 17 residues. In germline, CDR1 is KGHDR, CDR2 SFDVKD. CDR3 in DNA: TGTGCCACCAGTGACCAGGTTCTAGAAAGGGGTACAGATACGCAGTATTTT. Its translation: CATSDQVLERGTDTQYF.

This clonotype came up a few times. The rearrangement joins TRBV12-3 or TRBV12-4 to TRBJ1-5; D is unclear. CDR3 size: 13 residues. V lost 4 bases to trimming and J lost 6 bases, with 10 bases between them. The CDR3, as DNA: TGTGCCAGCAGTTATCTGGGAGGTCAGCCCCAGCATTTT. This translates into CASSYLGGQPQHF.

The rearrangement joins TRBV28 to TRBJ2-2, with D possibly being TRBD1 or TRBD2 (5 bases each). CDR1 is MDHEN and CDR2 is SYDVKM in the germline V gene. Deletions cut 7 bases from V and 7 bases from J, with 16 bases between. This CDR3 has 14 amino acids. The CDR3 here is CASKGDRRVGELFF. In DNA form, the CDR3 reads TGTGCCAGCAAAGGGGATCGGCGGGTCGGGGAGCTGTTTTTT.

The rearrangement links TRBV20-1 to TRBJ1-4, with D uncertain. The V gene's germline CDR1 is DFQATT and CDR2 SNEGSKA (reference sequence). This CDR3 region has 12 residues. V lost 3 bases to trimming and J lost 7 bases, with 9 bases between them. CDR3 in amino acids: CSASEGPEKLFF. The CDR3 DNA sequence: TGCAGTGCTAGTGAAGGACCTGAAAAACTGTTTTTT.

The rearrangement uses TRBV12-3 or TRBV12-4 and TRBJ2-1; D gene unclear. The CDR3 is 12 amino acids. The V and J ends lost 6 bases and 5 bases respectively, with 8 bases between them. The CDR3 DNA sequence: TGTGCCAGCAGCCCTGCTCACAATGAGCAGTTCTTC. This gives the protein CASSPAHNEQFF.

The chain has TRBV5-1 and TRBJ2-7; TRBD2 agrees at 7 bases. The CDR3 spans 14 residues. Losses at the gene ends were 2 bases for V and 4 bases for J; bases not matched to a gene: 6. Germline CDR1 reads SGHRS; CDR2 reads YFSETQ. As DNA, the CDR3 is TGCGCCAGCAGCTTCGGGATAGCGGGTTACGAGCAGTACTTC. Its translation: CASSFGIAGYEQYF.

DNA of the CDR3: TGTGCCAGCAGCTTGCCTGTTGAGACCCAGTACTTC. Its protein is CASSLPVETQYF. The chain has TRBV5-5 and TRBJ2-5, with D hard to call. The germline gives CDR1 SGHKS, CDR2 YYEKEE (reference sequence). V gave up 1 base and J gave up 5 bases, with 6 bases separating them. The CDR3 has 12 residues.

CDR3 protein: CASSQERTGPYEQYF. Written as DNA, the CDR3 is TGCGCCAGCAGCCAAGAAAGGACAGGGCCGTACGAGCAGTACTTC. The chain employs TRBV4-1 and TRBJ2-7; 8 positions match TRBD1. With 0 bases clipped from V and 4 bases from J, the junction kept 5 bases outside the gene matches. Germline V gene data show CDR1 as MGHRA and CDR2 as YSYEKL. The CDR3 is 15 amino acids.

For the CDR3, the DNA is TGCAGTGCTAGAGAGGACAGGAACACCGGGGAGCTGTTTTTT. It encodes CSAREDRNTGELFF. The chain carries TRBV20-1 and TRBJ2-2; possibly TRBD1 for D (6 bases). Trimming removed 0 bases from V and 1 base from J, with 6 bases in between. Germline V gene sequence: CDR1 DFQATT, CDR2 SNEGSKA (reference sequence). The CDR3 is 14 residues long.

V is TRBV5-1 and J is TRBJ2-2, with D possibly TRBD1 on 5 matching bases. CDR1 SGHRS and CDR2 YFSETQ come from the germline V gene. This CDR3 contains 16 residues. The V gene lost 1 base and the J gene lost 2 bases, with 12 bases spanning the gap. The DNA for the CDR3 is TGCGCCAGCAGCTTGCTCTCGACAGCCAACACCGGGGAGCTGTTTTTT. It codes for CASSLLSTANTGELFF.

This clonotype was picked up a small number of times. The chain joins TRBV6-2 or TRBV6-3 to TRBJ2-1, with TRBD1 as a possible D gene (6 bases). V lost 6 bases, J lost 0 bases, and 18 bases lay in between. This CDR3 has 17 amino acids. Germline V CDR1 and CDR2: MNHEY, SVGEGT. The DNA of the CDR3 is TGTGCCAGCAGACGAACTGGTAGGACAGCCTCCTACAATGAGCAGTTCTTC. Amino acids: CASRRTGRTASYNEQFF.

This chain uses TRBV5-1 with TRBJ2-7; D perhaps matches TRBD2 (7 bases). The CDR3 is made up of 13 amino acids. The germline V gene has CDR1 SGHRS and CDR2 YFSETQ. V was trimmed by 2 bases and J by 6 bases, leaving 12 bases between them. CDR3 DNA sequence: TGCGCCAGCAGCTTTAACAGGGAGGGCGAGCAGTACTTC. Translation: CASSFNREGEQYF.

The chain uses TRBV11-2 and TRBJ2-1; D could derive from TRBD1 or TRBD2 (5 bases each). The CDR3 has 15 residues. Germline CDR1 is SGHAT and CDR2 is FQNNGV. V shed 5 bases and J shed 3 bases, with 14 bases lying between them. CDR3 loop: CASSVGDPRYNEQFF. The CDR3 DNA is TGTGCCAGCAGCGTCGGGGACCCCCGCTACAATGAGCAGTTCTTC.

This clonotype has only a few counts. The chain combines TRBV12-3 or TRBV12-4 with TRBJ2-1, with D perhaps TRBD1 (6 bases). Trimming left V 3 bases short and J 0 bases short, with 12 bases between. The CDR3 runs 16 residues. Here the CDR3 reads CASSLGDRSSYNEQFF. The CDR3 DNA sequence: TGTGCCAGCAGTTTGGGAGACAGGAGCTCCTACAATGAGCAGTTCTTC.

A few counts support this clonotype. CDR3 residues: CAIGQANTGELFF. In DNA, the CDR3 is TGTGCCATAGGACAGGCGAACACCGGGGAGCTGTTTTTT. This sequence joins TRBV10-3 and TRBJ2-2; 7 bases are a match to TRBD1. Germline CDR1 and CDR2: ENHRY and SYGVKD. V dropped 9 bases and J dropped 0; count of bases not matched to a gene: 1. CDR3 length: 13 amino acids.

The chain is built from TRBV2 and TRBJ2-7; TRBD2 might be the D (6 bases). Germline V gene data show CDR1 as SNHLY and CDR2 as FYNNEI. This CDR3 contains 14 residues. Trimming took off 4 bases at V and 2 bases at J, with 12 bases between the two ends. The CDR3 coding sequence is TGTGCCAGCAGTGCGGAGGGCCTGACCTACGAGCAGTACTTC. The encoded protein is CASSAEGLTYEQYF.

The table lists this clonotype with a few counts. The V and J genes are TRBV5-1 and TRBJ2-4; no firm D call. V lost 0 bases and J lost 0, with 10 bases in between. This CDR3 is built from 16 residues. Germline V CDR1 and CDR2: SGHRS, YFSETQ. CDR3 sequence reads: CASSLGLRLAKNIQYF. As DNA, the CDR3 is TGCGCCAGCAGCTTGGGTCTGCGGCTAGCCAAAAACATTCAGTACTTC. Full variable domain (remainder filled in from reference TRBV5-1 and TRBJ2-4): KAGVTQTPRYLIKTRGQQVTLSCSPISGHRSVSWYQQTPGQGLQFLFEYFSETQRNKGNFPGRFSGRQFSNSRSEMNVSTLELGDSALYLCASSLGLRLAKNIQYFGAGTRLSVL.

This clonotype has a handful of counts. The rearrangement links TRBV10-3 to TRBJ2-1, with D perhaps TRBD1 or TRBD2 (5 bases each). The length of the CDR3 is 14 residues. V shed 2 bases and J shed 4 bases, with 9 bases lying between them. Per the germline V gene, CDR1 is ENHRY and CDR2 is SYGVKD. Written as DNA, the CDR3 is TGTGCCATCAGTGAGGGGACGGATTACAATGAGCAGTTCTTC. Translated, it gives CAISEGTDYNEQFF.

This clonotype was seen only a few times. The J gene is TRBJ2-7, the V gene TRBV11-3; 8 bases map to TRBD1. The CDR3 covers 13 residues. The J segment lost 3 bases and the V segment lost 8 bases, leaving 6 bases of the junction unmatched. The germline V gene has CDR1 SGHNT and CDR2 YENEEA. CDR3 residues: CASGDRIHYEQYF. CDR3 coding DNA: TGTGCCAGCGGGGACAGGATACACTACGAGCAGTACTTC.

This clonotype was seen many times. J is TRBJ1-1 and V is TRBV2, with no clear D. V was shortened by 5 bases and J by 0 bases, with 16 bases between the two germline ends. The CDR3 runs to 16 residues. Germline CDR1 and CDR2: SNHLY and FYNNEI. The CDR3 is CASSRRTTAVNTEAFF. For the CDR3, the DNA is TGTGCCAGCAGTAGACGGACCACCGCGGTGAACACTGAAGCTTTCTTT.

The J gene is TRBJ2-3, the V gene TRBV6-5; unclear D gene. There are 14 residues in the CDR3. Trimming removed 0 bases from V and 4 bases from J, with 8 bases in between. Per germline, CDR1 MNHEY and CDR2 SVGAGI. Here the CDR3 reads CASSYSGSPDTQYF. Written as DNA, the CDR3 is TGTGCCAGCAGTTACTCTGGCTCGCCAGATACGCAGTATTTT.

The chain is built from TRBV9 and TRBJ1-2; 8 nucleotides agree with TRBD1. J was trimmed by 7 bases and V by 0 bases; bases with no gene match: 5. CDR3 length equals 14 residues. The V gene's germline CDR1 is SGDLS and CDR2 YYNGEE. In nucleotides, the CDR3 is TGTGCCAGCAGCGTAGTGGCAGGGGGCGGTGGCTACACCTTC. This codes for CASSVVAGGGGYTF. Full variable domain (outside the CDR3, taken from reference TRBV9 and TRBJ1-2): DSGVTQTPKHLITATGQRVTLRCSPRSGDLSVYWYQQSLDQGLQFLIQYYNGEERAKGNILERFSAQQFPDLHSELNLSSLELGDSALYFCASSVVAGGGGYTFGSGTRLTVV.

This clonotype was seen ten or more times. V and J are TRBV18 and TRBJ2-7; D is perhaps TRBD1 or TRBD2 (5 bases each). This CDR3 is built from 15 residues. CDR1 KGHSH and CDR2 LQKENI come from the germline V gene. Deletions cut 5 bases from V and 3 bases from J, with 17 bases between. CDR3 in amino acids: CASSSSGQGSYEQYF. CDR3 bases: TGTGCCAGCTCATCCTCGGGGCAGGGAAGCTACGAGCAGTACTTC.

This clonotype appeared many times. The chain uses TRBV6-5 and TRBJ2-1; 8 positions match TRBD2. Germline trimming cut 3 bases from V and 8 bases from J; bases unmatched to any gene: 6. The CDR3 runs 14 residues. The V gene's germline CDR1 is MNHEY and CDR2 SVGAGI. CDR3 sequence: CASSYSGRDDEQFF. CDR3 DNA: TGTGCCAGCAGTTATTCCGGGAGGGACGATGAGCAGTTCTTC.